The clone carrying this TCR beta chain appeared many times. The method for making cDNA was 5'RACE, and it used 10-nucleotide random UMIs. Each sequencing run yielded over 200 million TCR-beta sequences from 15-18 subjects. TCRdb reprocessed the 5' RACE reads via MiXCR and lists one record per CDR3 protein. Of about 55,000 distinct CDR3 sequences listed, 3% to 4.5% were seen once; the top ten hold approximately 1.6%. The data are from a study of neurological immune-mediated disorders. For the study at large: Multiple sclerosis patients numbered 34, of whom about 31 were relapsing-remitting and 3 secondary progressive.

Germline V gene data show CDR1 as SGHDT and CDR2 as YYEEEE. The CDR3 has 15 residues. The V end lost 3 bases, the J end lost 2 bases, and 13 bases lay between the germline ends. The receptor was derived from a man aged 25-45 years with multiple sclerosis. The V and J genes are TRBV5-6 and TRBJ2-3, with D perhaps matching TRBD1 (6 bases). The specimen was PBMCs. In DNA, the CDR3 is TGTGCCAGCAGCTCCGGACAGCCGATCACAGATACGCAGTATTTT. The encoded protein is CASSSGQPITDTQYF.